This TCR beta chain was retrieved from a study of PD-L1 blockade in urothelial cancer. Study-level information: Male patients with bladder-origin urothelial cancer numbered twenty-five of 29.

In this sample, this clone turned up a few times. The CDR3 is 13 amino acids. V shed 7 bases and J 5 bases; nucleotides not matched to a gene: 7. Germline loops: CDR1 SGHAT, CDR2 FQDESV (reference sequence). Data came from immunoSEQ multiplex PCR; TCRdb stores just in-frame clones and leaves some out. This table has tens of thousands of clones, about four fifths appearing once. This TCR was sampled from a man between 70 and 80 years old with urothelial cancer. This chain connects TRBV11-1 to TRBJ2-5, with 7 bases identical to TRBD2. The sequencing used PBMCs, collected around atezolizumab (anti-PD-L1) treatment. CDR3 coding DNA: TGTGCCAGCACTCCATCCGGGGGGGAGACCCAGTACTTC. Amino acid sequence: CASTPSGGETQYF.